This TCR beta chain is drawn from a study of T cell repertoires in cytomegalovirus infection (dated by TCRdb to between 2017 and 2020). At the level of the whole study: The HLA type of each donor mattered for the analysis, because public TCR beta signatures pointed to carriage of CMV infection along with the matching HLA type.

Overall study outcomes, separate from this receptor: The ex vivo response was dominated by HLA-C-restricted CMV-specific TCR beta clonotypes, which also provided the single most frequent clonotype in two of eight donors. In both this cohort and an independent roughly 350-donor cohort, the cumulative frequency of public TCR beta family members distinguished carriers of CMV infection plus the relevant HLA type.

This sample was sequenced with an Illumina HiSeq 1500. TCRdb reprocessing: public reads trimmed at Q25 with fastp, clones called with MiXCR, in-frame beta chains kept. Here each entry gathers all rows of one CDR3 protein and keeps the most common genes and DNA. This sample lists approximately 500,000 distinct CDR3 sequences; about 15% were detected once. Clones ranked in the top ten supply 20% to 30% of the sample. Including the terminal cysteine and phenylalanine, the CDR3 comprises 15 residues. Solely the CDR3 DNA is kept, with 45 bases framed from the first base. Trimming removed 2 bases from V and 2 bases from J; the gene matches leave 5 bases unexplained. Taken from the germline V gene, the CDR1 and CDR2 loops are SNHLY and FYNNEI. Concerning this clonotype itself: What this receptor recognizes is not known. The record has no base qualities; no much larger clone is one base away.

The receptor was isolated from a human donor in good health (CMV status not recorded). Some clones in this sample may be carry-over from other donors' samples. Sequencing was carried out using CD8+ T cells from PBMCs. Here the chain combines TRBV2 and TRBJ2-7, with TRBD1 identical over 8 junction bases. The CDR3 amino acid sequence is: CASSETGQETYEQYF. The sequenced DNA is TGTGCCAGCAGTGAAACGGGACAGGAGACCTACGAGCAGTACTTC.